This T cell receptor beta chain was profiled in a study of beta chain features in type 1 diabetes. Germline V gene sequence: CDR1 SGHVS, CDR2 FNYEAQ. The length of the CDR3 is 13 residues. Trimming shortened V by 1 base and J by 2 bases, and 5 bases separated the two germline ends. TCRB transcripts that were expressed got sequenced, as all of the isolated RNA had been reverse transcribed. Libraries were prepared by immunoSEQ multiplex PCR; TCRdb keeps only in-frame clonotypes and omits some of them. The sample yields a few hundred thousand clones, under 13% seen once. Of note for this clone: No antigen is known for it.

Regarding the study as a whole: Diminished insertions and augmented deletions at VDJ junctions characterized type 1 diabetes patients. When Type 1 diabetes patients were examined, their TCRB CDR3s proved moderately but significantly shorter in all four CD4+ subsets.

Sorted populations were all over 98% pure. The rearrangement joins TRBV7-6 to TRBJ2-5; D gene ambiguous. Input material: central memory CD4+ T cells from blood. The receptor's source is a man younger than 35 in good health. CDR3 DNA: TGTGCCAGCAGCTTAGTGACTCAAGAGACCCAGTACTTC. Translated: CASSLVTQETQYF.